The rows below give T cell receptor beta chains drawn from one sample of a study of T cell responses to AZD1222 COVID-19 vaccine. Clones were read by immunoSEQ multiplex PCR, and TCRdb kept only the in-frame ones, dropping some. In the table there are 150,000 to 200,000 clones, around 92% of which are singletons. Material: peripheral blood, obtained on day 0 of AZD1222 vaccination. These receptors all stem from an adult in good health. Both conserved end residues are part of each CDR3. A D gene is named only where the DNA matches it firmly. Some rows have no size entry. The others give once, few or many, or a class for an expanded clone.

NA	TRBJ2-3	TRBD1	TRBV12-3/TRBV12-4	CASSIRTGTQYF	TGTGCCAGCAGTATCCGGACAGGGACGCAGTATTTT
NA	TRBJ1-4	TRBD1	TRBV30	CACQGAGVGEKLFF	TGTGCCTGCCAGGGGGCAGGAGTCGGGGAAAAACTGTTTTTT
NA	TRBJ2-7	NA	TRBV6-1	CASSEAAGQSYEQYF	TGTGCCAGCAGTGAAGCCGCAGGACAGAGCTACGAGCAGTACTTC
NA	TRBJ2-1	NA	TRBV14	CASSQNPTRGDEQFF	TGTGCCAGCAGCCAAAACCCAACTAGAGGAGATGAGCAGTTCTTC
once	TRBJ1-1	TRBD1	TRBV5-1	CASSSDRGKAFF	TGCGCCAGCAGCTCGGACAGGGGCAAGGCTTTCTTT
NA	TRBJ2-3	NA	TRBV24-1	CATSDLGGVDSTDTQYF	TGTGCCACCAGTGACCTGGGCGGTGTGGACAGCACAGATACGCAGTATTTT
NA	TRBJ2-2	TRBD1	TRBV7-9	CASSLAPWDRGDGELFF	TGTGCCAGCAGCTTAGCGCCTTGGGACAGGGGAGACGGGGAGCTGTTTTTT
NA	TRBJ1-1	NA	TRBV2	CASSGGRSWAEAFF	TGTGCCAGCAGTGGTGGACGGTCTTGGGCTGAAGCTTTCTTT
NA	TRBJ1-6	NA	TRBV11-2	CASSSRVGDSPLHF	TGTGCCAGCAGCTCTAGGGTAGGGGATTCACCCCTCCACTTT
NA	TRBJ1-1	NA	TRBV11-2	CASSFGHANTEAFF	TGTGCCAGCAGCTTCGGGCACGCGAACACTGAAGCTTTCTTT
once	TRBJ1-2	NA	TRBV5-6	CASSRAGANYGYTF	TGTGCCAGCAGCCGCGCCGGGGCTAACTATGGCTACACCTTC
NA	TRBJ2-7	NA	TRBV5-5	CASSLNGAGPYEQYF	TGTGCCAGCAGCTTGAATGGCGCAGGGCCCTACGAGCAGTACTTC
once	TRBJ2-5	NA	TRBV18	CASSPARGGETQYF	TGTGCCAGCTCACCCGCTAGGGGCGGGGAGACCCAGTACTTC
NA	TRBJ2-6	NA	TRBV7-2	CASSFQSSGANVLTF	TGTGCCAGCAGCTTTCAATCCTCTGGGGCCAACGTCCTGACTTTC
NA	TRBJ1-5	NA	TRBV28	CASSSSDSNQPQHF	TGTGCCAGCAGTTCCTCGGATAGCAATCAGCCCCAGCATTTT
NA	TRBJ2-7	TRBD1	TRBV7-2	CASSRTRGQGSHEQYF	TGTGCCAGCAGCAGAACGCGAGGACAGGGGTCTCACGAGCAGTACTTC
NA	TRBJ1-1	NA	TRBV6-5	CASSRVLTLNTEAFF	TGTGCCAGCAGTCGGGTCCTAACATTGAACACTGAAGCTTTCTTT
NA	TRBJ2-7	NA	TRBV11-3	CASSLDFESYEQYF	TGTGCCAGCAGCTTAGATTTCGAGTCCTACGAGCAGTACTTC
NA	TRBJ2-7	TRBD2	TRBV5-1	CASSRGLADEQYF	TGCGCCAGCAGCCGGGGACTAGCTGACGAGCAGTACTTC
NA	TRBJ2-7	NA	TRBV7-8	CASSLGTPYEQYF	TGTGCCAGCAGCTTAGGGACACCCTACGAGCAGTACTTC
NA	TRBJ2-1	NA	TRBV4-2	CASSQNHENNEQFF	TGTGCCAGCAGCCAAAATCACGAAAACAATGAGCAGTTCTTC
NA	TRBJ2-3	NA	TRBV28	CASSLYTPGAGILGYTQYF	TGTGCCAGCAGTTTATACACTCCCGGGGCAGGGATCCTCGGATATACGCAGTATTTT
once	TRBJ1-1	NA	TRBV28	CASGPQTWAFF	TGTGCCAGCGGCCCCCAGACATGGGCTTTCTTT
once	TRBJ1-6	NA	TRBV5-4	CASSLARNSPLHF	TGTGCCAGCAGCTTGGCCCGGAATTCACCCCTCCACTTT
NA	TRBJ2-3	NA	TRBV19	CASSIGVRATDTQYF	TGTGCCAGTAGCATCGGGGTCAGGGCCACAGATACGCAGTATTTT